This T cell receptor beta chain is drawn from a study of memory CD4+ T cells and cytomegalovirus serostatus. In the study overall: Donors were healthy Belgian adults, several CMV seropositive and fewer than 30 seronegative.

This CDR3 contains 15 residues. Trimming cost V 2 bases and J 3 bases, with 9 bases left between them. Germline loops: CDR1 SGDLS, CDR2 YYNGEE. The sort gate was single viable CD3+CD4+CD8-CD45RO+ cells for memory CD4+ T cells. Generated by immunoSEQ multiplex PCR, the TCRdb table keeps only in-frame clones and is missing some. The sample has 45,000 to 65,000 clones; around 82% are singletons. The TCR originated in an adult in good health and CMV-seronegative. Sequencing was carried out using memory CD4+ T cells from blood. V usage is TRBV9 and J usage is TRBJ1-6, with D perhaps matching TRBD1 (6 bases). The CDR3 DNA is TGTGCCAGCAGCGTTGGGGGCCTCTATAATTCACCCCTCCACTTT. This encodes CASSVGGLYNSPLHF. The full variable domain, its missing parts supplied by reference TRBV9 and TRBJ1-6, is DSGVTQTPKHLITATGQRVTLRCSPRSGDLSVYWYQQSLDQGLQFLIQYYNGEERAKGNILERFSAQQFPDLHSELNLSSLELGDSALYFCASSVGGLYNSPLHFGNGTRLTVT.